This TCR beta chain appears in the sequencing data of a study of molecular identifiers for immune sequencing clone quantification. TCRdb re-called the PCR reads with MiXCR, one entry per CDR3 protein. The sample lists about 640,000 distinct CDR3 sequences; roughly 21% were seen once. This clonotype was seen ten or more times. Specimen: naive CD8+ T cells from blood, with Jurkat cell RNA spiked in. The sample's subset: FACS-sorted CD8+CD4-CCR7+CD45RA+ naive T cells. The receptor was isolated from a human donor in good health. Some libraries in this study had Jurkat cell RNA spiked in.

CDR3 sequence (DNA): TGCGCCAGCAGTCAACTCCGGGACAAATACAATGAGCAGTTCTTC. Its translation is CASSQLRDKYNEQFF. The chain recombines TRBV23-1 with TRBJ2-1, with D possibly being TRBD1 (6 bases). TRBV23-1 is reported as an ORF; its role is uncertain. This CDR3 has 15 amino acids. Trimming took 2 bases from V and 4 from J, leaving 12 bases between them.